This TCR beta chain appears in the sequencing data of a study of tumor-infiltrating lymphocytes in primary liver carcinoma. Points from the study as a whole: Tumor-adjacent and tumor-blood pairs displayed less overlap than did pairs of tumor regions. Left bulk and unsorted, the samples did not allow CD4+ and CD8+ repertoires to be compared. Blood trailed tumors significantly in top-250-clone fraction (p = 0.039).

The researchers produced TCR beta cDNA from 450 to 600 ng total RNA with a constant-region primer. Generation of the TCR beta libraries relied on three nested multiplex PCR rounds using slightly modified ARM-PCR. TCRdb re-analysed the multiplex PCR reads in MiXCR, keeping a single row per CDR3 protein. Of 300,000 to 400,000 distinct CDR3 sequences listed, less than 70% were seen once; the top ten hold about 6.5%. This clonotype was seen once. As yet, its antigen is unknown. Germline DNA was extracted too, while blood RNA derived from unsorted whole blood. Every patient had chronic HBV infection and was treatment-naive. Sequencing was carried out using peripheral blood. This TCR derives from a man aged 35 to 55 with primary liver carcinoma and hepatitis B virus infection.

The CDR3 DNA is TGCGCCAGCAGCTTGGCCGGGGGGACAGCCAACTACGAGCAGTACTTC. Encoded protein: CASSLAGGTANYEQYF. The V gene is TRBV5-1, the J gene TRBJ2-7; D tentatively reads TRBD1 or TRBD2 (7 bases each). From germline, CDR1 is SGHRS and CDR2 YFSETQ. The CDR3 has 16 residues. Trimming took off 0 bases at V and 3 bases at J, with 16 bases between the two ends. Combining the CDR3 with reference TRBV5-1 and TRBJ2-7 gives the whole variable domain KAGVTQTPRYLIKTRGQQVTLSCSPISGHRSVSWYQQTPGQGLQFLFEYFSETQRNKGNFPGRFSGRQFSNSRSEMNVSTLELGDSALYLCASSLAGGTANYEQYFGPGTRLTVT.